The 5 T cell receptor beta chains listed next were all sequenced from one sample in a study of shared clonotypes between healthy human individuals. Here immunoSEQ multiplex PCR was the method, and the copy in TCRdb shows in-frame clones only, minus some. The table shows millions of clones, with around 96% occurring only once. Positive CCR7 selection of CD45RO-negative cells yielded the naive CD8 cells, and terminally differentiated effector memory CD45RA+ cells were excluded. Specimen: naive CD8+ T cells sorted from blood. These receptor sequences come from a man aged 18 to 35 in good health.

This chain joins TRBV27 and TRBJ1-5, with 10 bases matching TRBD1. The CDR3 extends over 15 amino acids. Trimming cost V 6 bases and J 3 bases; bases outside gene matches: 5. In germline, CDR1 is MNHEY, CDR2 SMNVEV (reference sequence). This CDR3 is CASRLGTGVNQPQHF. DNA for the CDR3: TGTGCCAGCAGGCTCGGGACAGGGGTCAATCAGCCCCAGCATTTT.

Note on this clone: A junction end diverges from the germline sequence, so it may reflect a read error. The CDR3 region is CARDQPSGANVLTF. In DNA form, the CDR3 reads TGCGCACGGGACCAGCCCTCTGGGGCCAACGTCCTGACTTTC. This chain links TRBV30 with TRBJ2-6; either TRBD1 or TRBD2 may fit D (5 bases each). This CDR3 comprises 14 residues. Per the germline V gene, CDR1 is GTSNPN and CDR2 is SVGIG (reference sequence).

V gene TRBV5-4 combines with J gene TRBJ2-7, with D possibly matching TRBD2 (5 bases). CDR1 is SGHNT, CDR2 YYREEE, per germline (reference sequence). Trimming left V 4 bases short and J 5 bases short, with 16 bases between. The CDR3 sequence is 14 residues long. CDR3 DNA sequence: TGTGCCAGCAGCCCCGGACGGGATAGGAACGAGCAGTACTTC. Encoded protein: CASSPGRDRNEQYF.

To note about this clone: Other DNA sequences from this sample encode an identical CDR3 as well. V is TRBV13 and J is TRBJ2-7; tentative D call: TRBD2 (6 bases). V was shortened by 0 bases and J by 1 base, with 10 bases between the two germline ends. The CDR3 runs to 15 residues. Germline V gene lookup returns CDR1 PRHDT and CDR2 FYEKMQ (reference sequence). The CDR3 nucleotides are TGTGCCAGCAGCTTAGGCGGGGGTAGTTCCTACGAGCAGTACTTC. It is translated as CASSLGGGSSYEQYF.

The V and J genes are TRBV29-1 and TRBJ2-1; D is unclear. Germline values: CDR1 SQVTM, CDR2 ANQGSEA. The length of the CDR3 is 13 residues. Trimming pared 8 bases from V and 3 bases from J, leaving 14 bases between. CDR3 protein: CSSKRRNYNEQFF. As DNA, the CDR3 is TGCAGCTCCAAACGGAGAAACTACAATGAGCAGTTCTTC.